This entry lists 5 T cell receptor beta chains sequenced from one sample in a study of human T cells and chemical hapten exposure. As to time point: patch test 3, about 24 weeks after DPC sensitization. Treatment described: therapeutic diphenylcyclopropenone sensitization with weekly scalp DPC. TCRdb re-analysed the RACE reads in MiXCR, keeping a single row per CDR3 protein. The data hold about 97,000 distinct CDR3 sequences, with about 28% observed a single time. The source was whole blood, collected in connection with sensitization to the hapten diphenylcyclopropenone (DPC). These receptors all come from a man aged 40-55 years with alopecia areata. Some clones in this sample may be carry-over from other donors' samples.

This clonotype has just a few counts. The rearrangement uses TRBV7-2 and TRBJ1-5, with TRBD1 identical over 8 bases. This CDR3 spans 15 amino acids. Losses at the gene ends were 1 base for V and 9 bases for J; bases not matched to a gene: 8. The germline gives CDR1 SGHTA, CDR2 FQGNSA. This chain's CDR3 is CASSLGRQGSTPQHF. The CDR3 nucleotides are TGTGCCAGCAGCTTAGGACGACAGGGGAGTACGCCCCAGCATTTT.

This clonotype appeared a few times. This chain connects TRBV5-1 to TRBJ2-3, with D uncertain. From germline, CDR1 is SGHRS and CDR2 YFSETQ. Trimming shortened V by 0 bases and J by 3 bases, and 11 bases separated the two germline ends. There are 15 residues in the CDR3. The CDR3 DNA sequence: TGCGCCAGCAGCTTGGCGGTACCTCTTACAGATACGCAGTATTTT. Its translation is CASSLAVPLTDTQYF.

This clonotype was seen only a few times. V usage is TRBV29-1 and J usage is TRBJ1-4, with unresolved D. Germline V lookup: CDR1 SQVTM, CDR2 ANQGSEA. The V and J ends lost 6 bases and 5 bases respectively, with 7 bases between them. The CDR3 is 11 amino acids. Written as DNA, the CDR3 is TGCAGCGTAGAACAGAATGAAAAACTGTTTTTT. The encoded protein is CSVEQNEKLFF.

There are a few counts of this clonotype. This rearrangement joins TRBV12-3 or TRBV12-4 to TRBJ2-7; TRBD1 is a possible D gene (6 bases). CDR3 length: 14 amino acids. The V gene lost 0 bases and the J gene lost 4 bases, with 10 bases spanning the gap. The DNA for the CDR3 is TGTGCCAGCAGTTTAGCGCAGGGGTCATACGAGCAGTACTTC. Amino acids: CASSLAQGSYEQYF.

This clonotype has ten or more counts. The chain has TRBV4-1 and TRBJ2-4; tentative D call: TRBD2 (7 bases). There are 15 residues in the CDR3. Germline V CDR1 and CDR2: MGHRA, YSYEKL. V was clipped by 0 bases and J by 7 bases, with 13 bases between them. CDR3 DNA: TGCGCCAGCAGCCAAGATAAGGGGGAGGGGAACATTCAGTACTTC. The encoded protein is CASSQDKGEGNIQYF.